Below, 32 T cell receptor beta chains from the same sample are listed, as sequenced in a study of T cell repertoires in cytomegalovirus infection. These receptors are not linked to any known antigen. TCRdb used MiXCR to reprocess the reads, holding one entry per CDR3 protein. The sample consists of about a million distinct CDR3 sequences, less than 40% of them appearing once. The sample in question was cultured CD8+ T cells from PBMCs, obtained from culture after CMV antigen stimulation. These receptors were taken from a human donor in good health (CMV status not recorded). Some clones in this sample may be carry-over from other donors' samples.

About this clonotype itself: A junction end diverges from the germline sequence, so it may reflect a read error. The CDR3 DNA follows: TGTGCCAGCAGTTTCGGACAGGGAGAACTTTTC. This gives the protein CASSFGQGELF. The chain has TRBV6-2 or TRBV6-3 and TRBJ2-1; 8 bases map to TRBD1. The V gene's germline CDR1 is MNHEY and CDR2 SVGEGT. CDR3 length equals 11 residues.

The rearrangement joins TRBV19 to TRBJ1-4, with D unresolved. The length of the CDR3 is 17 residues. Trimming removed 1 base from V and 4 bases from J, with 16 bases in between. CDR1 is LNHDA and CDR2 is SQIVND in the germline V gene (reference sequence). CDR3 protein: CASSIGGGDGYNEKLFF. Written as DNA, the CDR3 is TGTGCCAGTAGTATAGGCGGAGGTGACGGCTATAATGAAAAACTGTTTTTT.

Note on this clonotype: This could be a read error, since a much larger clone is one nucleotide away. J is TRBJ2-1 and V is TRBV7-2, with a weak D call TRBD1 (6 bases). The V gene's germline CDR1 is SGHTA and CDR2 FQGNSA. The CDR3 consists of 15 residues. V lost 5 bases and J lost 3, with 14 bases in between. CDR3 nucleotides: TGTGCCAGCAGCCGTCAACTGGACAGCTACAATGAGCAGTTCTTC. This gives the protein CASSRQLDSYNEQFF.

Only a few counts were recorded for this clonotype. The chain has TRBV19 and TRBJ1-6; D gene unclear. This CDR3 spans 12 amino acids. V was shortened by 6 bases and J by 9 bases, with 9 bases between the two germline ends. Germline-derived CDR1 and CDR2 are LNHDA and SQIVND (reference sequence). The DNA for the CDR3 is TGTGCCAGTAGCCCTTGGGGTTCACCCCTCCACTTT. Translating it yields CASSPWGSPLHF.

The J gene is TRBJ2-3, the V gene TRBV6-2 or TRBV6-3; 11 nucleotides align to TRBD2. CDR1 MNHEY and CDR2 SVGEGT come from the germline V gene. This CDR3 is built from 16 residues. Trimming removed 4 bases from V and 4 bases from J; junction bases left unmatched: 7. The CDR3 spells CASSLDSGGAADTQYF. DNA of the CDR3: TGTGCCAGCAGTTTGGATAGCGGGGGGGCGGCAGATACGCAGTATTTT.

This chain connects TRBV20-1 to TRBJ1-5; 8 positions match TRBD1. This CDR3 has 14 amino acids. V lost 5 bases to trimming and J lost 1 base; unmatched junction nucleotides: 4. CDR1 DFQATT and CDR2 SNEGSKA come from the germline V gene (reference sequence). The CDR3 is CSAADRGSNQPQHF. The CDR3 DNA follows: TGCAGTGCTGCCGACAGGGGCAGCAATCAGCCCCAGCATTTT.

The chain recombines TRBV6-2 or TRBV6-3 with TRBJ2-3; D call uncertain. Germline assignment: CDR1 MNHEY and CDR2 SVGEGT. The ends were cut back, 5 bases at V and 4 bases at J, with 10 bases in the middle. CDR3 size: 13 residues. Here the CDR3 reads CASSRTGADTQYF. The CDR3 nucleotides read TGTGCCAGCAGTCGAACTGGGGCAGATACGCAGTATTTT.

V and J are TRBV27 and TRBJ2-1; the D call may be TRBD1 or TRBD2 (5 bases each). Germline CDR1 reads MNHEY; CDR2 reads SMNVEV (reference sequence). Trimming left V 1 base short and J 4 bases short, with 11 bases between. CDR3 length equals 15 residues. CDR3 in DNA: TGTGCCAGCAGTTTATTACGGGGCTTATACAATGAGCAGTTCTTC. Encoded protein: CASSLLRGLYNEQFF.

The sample holds a few counts of this clonotype. The chain joins TRBV7-9 to TRBJ2-1; D is unclear. The germline gives CDR1 SEHNR, CDR2 FQNEAQ (reference sequence). The V end was cut by 1 base, the J end by 12 bases, with 10 bases between. CDR3 length: 12 residues. The CDR3 loop reads CASSLGPAVQFF. The CDR3 DNA is TGTGCCAGCAGCTTAGGCCCAGCTGTGCAGTTCTTC.

The table lists this clonotype with a few counts. The chain links TRBV4-1 to TRBJ2-6, with 8 nucleotides matching TRBD1. Per the germline V gene, CDR1 is MGHRA and CDR2 is YSYEKL. The ends lost 0 bases at V and 4 bases at J; junction bases unmatched: 11. The CDR3 is made up of 19 amino acids. CDR3 DNA sequence: TGCGCCAGCAGCCAAGATCGGGGGCAGGGGGCAGGAGGGGCCAACGTCCTGACTTTC. Translating it yields CASSQDRGQGAGGANVLTF.

The J gene is TRBJ1-2, the V gene TRBV29-1; 8 nucleotides match TRBD1. The CDR3 has 12 residues. V lost 5 bases, J lost 5 bases, and 4 bases stayed unmatched. The germline gives CDR1 SQVTM, CDR2 ANQGSEA. The CDR3 DNA sequence: TGCAGCGTTTGGACAGGGCGGTATGGCTACACCTTC. This encodes CSVWTGRYGYTF. Variable domain in full (rest from reference TRBV29-1 and TRBJ1-2): SAVISQKPSRDICQRGTSLTIQCQVDSQVTMMFWYRQQPGQSLTLIATANQGSEATYESGFVIDKFPISRPNLTFSTLTVSNMSPEDSSIYLCSVWTGRYGYTFGSGTRLTVV.

The chain uses TRBV11-2 and TRBJ1-5; D remains ambiguous. Germline V gives CDR1 SGHAT, CDR2 FQNNGV. The CDR3 is 13 amino acids. Trimming pared 0 bases from V and 5 bases from J, leaving 5 bases between. CDR3 sequence: CASSLDIDQPQHF. In DNA, the CDR3 is TGTGCCAGCAGCTTAGATATTGATCAGCCCCAGCATTTT.

This clonotype has only a few counts. The V call is TRBV4-3, the J call TRBJ1-6; 8 nucleotides align to TRBD1. Germline CDR1 LGHNA, CDR2 YSLEER. The CDR3 is 15 residues long. The ends lost 1 base at V and 7 bases at J; junction bases unmatched: 3. CDR3 amino acids: CASSQGQGWNSPLHF. The CDR3 DNA sequence: TGCGCCAGCAGCCAAGGACAGGGGTGGAATTCACCCCTCCACTTT.

This chain joins TRBV6-1 and TRBJ2-2; TRBD2 aligns across 11 bases. Germline-derived CDR1 and CDR2 are MNHNS and SASEGT. With 0 bases clipped from V and 2 bases from J, the junction kept 5 bases outside the gene matches. The length of the CDR3 is 18 residues. CDR3 region: CASSEASSGGHNTGELFF. The CDR3 DNA sequence: TGTGCCAGCAGTGAAGCCTCTAGCGGGGGGCATAACACCGGGGAGCTGTTTTTT.

This clonotype has a handful of counts. The V call is TRBV7-9, the J call TRBJ2-6, with D perhaps given as TRBD1 or TRBD2 (5 bases each). The V end lost 8 bases, the J end lost 0 bases, and 20 bases lay between the germline ends. From germline, CDR1 is SEHNR and CDR2 FQNEAQ (reference sequence). The CDR3 spans 18 residues. The CDR3 DNA is TGTGCCAGCGGCCCACGGGGCGCGAAAAGCTCTGGGGCCAACGTCCTGACTTTC. It translates to CASGPRGAKSSGANVLTF.

The rearrangement uses TRBV10-3 and TRBJ2-3, with TRBD1 matching 7 bases. The V gene end was trimmed by 0 bases and the J gene end by 2 bases; junction bases not matched to a gene: 2. CDR1 and CDR2 (germline): ENHRY, SYGVKD. This CDR3 contains 15 residues. CDR3: CAISESDRYTDTQYF. The CDR3 DNA follows: TGTGCCATCAGTGAGTCGGACAGGTACACAGATACGCAGTATTTT.

This chain uses TRBV27 with TRBJ1-6; 9 bases agree with TRBD1. V trimming: 4 bases; J trimming: 7 bases; junction bases outside the gene matches: 17. This CDR3 comprises 19 residues. Germline-derived CDR1 and CDR2 are MNHEY and SMNVEV (reference sequence). DNA for the CDR3: TGTGCCAGCAGTTCCTCCTGGCCGCCCCGGGACAGGGTAAATTCACCCCTCCACTTT. It is translated as CASSSSWPPRDRVNSPLHF.

This clonotype was seen ten or more times. The chain carries TRBV7-8 and TRBJ1-1; D unresolved. Germline CDR1 reads SGHVS; CDR2 reads FQNEAQ. This CDR3 region has 14 residues. V lost 5 bases and J lost 5, with 15 bases in between. CDR3 in amino acids: CASSPKRVGTEAFF. The CDR3 DNA reads as TGTGCCAGCAGCCCCAAGAGGGTAGGGACTGAAGCTTTCTTT.

The V and J genes are TRBV7-9 and TRBJ2-2, with 8 bases aligning to TRBD1. The CDR3 has 15 residues. CDR1 SEHNR and CDR2 FQNEAQ come from the germline V gene (reference sequence). J gave up 6 bases and V 5 bases, and 8 bases lay outside the gene matches. The CDR3 loop is CASSPGGAFAGELFF. CDR3 in DNA: TGTGCCAGCAGCCCAGGGGGCGCGTTCGCCGGGGAGCTGTTTTTT.

This clonotype occurred many times. The gene calls are TRBV5-1 and TRBJ2-7; D unclear. This CDR3 is built from 12 residues. Trimming removed 0 bases at V and 4 bases at J, with 5 bases between. Germline loops: CDR1 SGHRS, CDR2 YFSETQ. The CDR3 here is CASSLDLYEQYF. As DNA, the CDR3 is TGCGCCAGCAGCTTGGACCTTTACGAGCAGTACTTC.

The chain uses TRBV28 and TRBJ1-2; the D is unclear. The CDR3 has 10 amino acids. V lost 6 bases and J lost 8, with 7 bases in between. The V gene's germline CDR1 is MDHEN and CDR2 SYDVKM. CDR3: CASRGSGYTF. In DNA form, the CDR3 reads TGTGCCAGCAGGGGCTCAGGCTACACCTTC.

CDR3 nucleotides: TGCGCCAGCAGCCAAGGGTCCGGGTTTGAGCAGTTCTTC. This codes for CASSQGSGFEQFF. The chain links TRBV4-1 to TRBJ2-1; D is uncertain. There are 13 residues in the CDR3. The germline V gene encodes CDR1 MGHRA and CDR2 YSYEKL. Trimming took off 1 base at V and 9 bases at J, with 10 bases between the two ends.

CDR3 sequence (DNA): TGTGCCAGCAGCAGGACAGGGGGCTGGTACGGGGAGCTGTTTTTT. Translated: CASSRTGGWYGELFF. The gene calls are TRBV2 and TRBJ2-2, with TRBD1 matching over 11 bases. The germline V gene encodes CDR1 SNHLY and CDR2 FYNNEI. V lost 6 bases and J lost 7; bases outside the gene matches: 7. This CDR3 has 15 residues.

This chain uses TRBV18 with TRBJ2-7; 7 bases are shared with TRBD1. The trim removed 2 bases at V and 5 bases at J, leaving 6 bases unmatched. Looked up from germline, CDR1 is KGHSH and CDR2 is LQKENI. This CDR3 comprises 14 residues. The CDR3 is CASSPDYDRDEQYV. In DNA form, the CDR3 reads TGTGCCAGCTCACCAGACTACGACAGGGACGAGCAGTACGTC.

The chain recombines TRBV7-9 with TRBJ2-7; 7 nucleotides line up with TRBD1. The CDR3 runs 15 residues. The germline V gene encodes CDR1 SEHNR and CDR2 FQNEAQ (reference sequence). With V trimmed by 4 bases and J by 0 bases, 6 bases remained unmatched. CDR3 sequence (DNA): TGTGCCAGCAGCTCCCCGACAGGGAGCTCCTACGAGCAGTACTTC. It codes for CASSSPTGSSYEQYF.

About this clonotype itself: A single base separates this from a much larger clone, so it may be a read error. This rearrangement joins TRBV7-3 to TRBJ2-3; TRBD2 matches 7 bases. The germline CDR1 and CDR2 sequences are SGHTA and FQGTGA. The CDR3 contains 16 residues. The CDR3 DNA sequence: TGTGCCAACAGCCCCCCGGCAGCGGGGACCACAGATACGCAGTATTTT. Protein product: CANSPPAAGTTDTQYF.

This chain connects TRBV19 to TRBJ2-5; 14 bases match TRBD2. The germline V gene encodes CDR1 LNHDA and CDR2 SQIVND (reference sequence). The J segment lost 4 bases and the V segment lost 5 bases, leaving 9 bases of the junction unmatched. The CDR3 spans 17 residues. The chain's CDR3 is CASSPTSGGALGETQYF. The CDR3 coding sequence is TGTGCCAGTAGTCCGACTAGCGGGGGGGCCTTGGGAGAGACCCAGTACTTC.

The chain recombines TRBV6-5 with TRBJ2-2; 9 bases map to TRBD1. With V trimmed by 2 bases and J by 5 bases, 3 bases remained unmatched. This CDR3 comprises 15 residues. The germline gives CDR1 MNHEY, CDR2 SVGAGI. The CDR3 nucleotides are TGTGCCAGCAGTTACCGGGACAGGGTGACCGGGGAGCTGTTTTTT. Its translation: CASSYRDRVTGELFF.

This clonotype came up many times. V and J are TRBV7-8 and TRBJ1-3; tentatively, D is TRBD1 (5 bases). The V gene's germline CDR1 is SGHVS and CDR2 FQNEAQ. The CDR3 is made up of 12 amino acids. V was cut by 3 bases and J by 11 bases, with 11 bases left in between. The CDR3 coding sequence is TGTGCCAGCAGCTTTCAAAGGGGAGCCATATATTTT. Encoded protein: CASSFQRGAIYF.

The J gene is TRBJ1-2, the V gene TRBV3-1, with 10 bases lining up with TRBD1. CDR1 is LGHDT, CDR2 YNNKEL, per germline (reference sequence). V trimming: 1 base; J trimming: 2 bases; junction bases outside the gene matches: 7. This CDR3 contains 17 residues. CDR3 nucleotides: TGTGCCAGCAGCCAAGTATTTGGGACAGGGGCCAACTATGGCTACACCTTC. It translates to CASSQVFGTGANYGYTF. The whole variable domain, filled in from reference TRBV3-1 and TRBJ1-2, reads DTAVSQTPKYLVTQMGNDKSIKCEQNLGHDTMYWYKQDSKKFLKIMFSYNNKELIINETVPNRFSPKSPDKAHLNLHINSLELGDSAVYFCASSQVFGTGANYGYTFGSGTRLTVV.

This clonotype was recorded a few times. V is TRBV7-6 and J is TRBJ2-1; no reliable D call. The CDR3 runs 14 residues. The V gene lost 3 bases and the J gene lost 3 bases, with 9 bases spanning the gap. Germline V gives CDR1 SGHVS, CDR2 FNYEAQ. The CDR3 is CASSFLRRYNEQFF. The CDR3 DNA reads TGTGCCAGCAGCTTCCTCCGACGCTACAATGAGCAGTTCTTC.

This clonotype was counted between two and nine times. The genes are TRBV27 and TRBJ2-7, with no clear D. The CDR3 spans 13 residues. V was clipped by 3 bases and J by 2 bases, with 8 bases between them. CDR1 and CDR2 from the germline V gene are MNHEY and SMNVEV (reference sequence). Here the CDR3 reads CASSFGPTYEQYF. DNA of the CDR3: TGTGCCAGCAGTTTCGGCCCTACCTACGAGCAGTACTTC.